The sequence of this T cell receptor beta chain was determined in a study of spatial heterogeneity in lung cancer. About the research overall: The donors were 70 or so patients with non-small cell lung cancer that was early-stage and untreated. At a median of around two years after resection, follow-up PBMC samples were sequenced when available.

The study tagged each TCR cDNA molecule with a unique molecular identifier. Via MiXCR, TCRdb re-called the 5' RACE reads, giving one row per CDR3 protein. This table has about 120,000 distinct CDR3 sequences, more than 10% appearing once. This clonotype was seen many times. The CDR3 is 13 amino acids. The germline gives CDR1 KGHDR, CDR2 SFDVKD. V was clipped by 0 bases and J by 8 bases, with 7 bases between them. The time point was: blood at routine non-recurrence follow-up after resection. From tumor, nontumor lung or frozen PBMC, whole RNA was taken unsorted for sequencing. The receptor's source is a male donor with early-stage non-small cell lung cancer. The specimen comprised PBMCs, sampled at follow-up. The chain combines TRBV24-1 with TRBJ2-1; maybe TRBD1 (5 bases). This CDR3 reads CATSDLQGYEQFF. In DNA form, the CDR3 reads TGTGCCACCAGTGATTTGCAGGGATATGAGCAGTTCTTC.